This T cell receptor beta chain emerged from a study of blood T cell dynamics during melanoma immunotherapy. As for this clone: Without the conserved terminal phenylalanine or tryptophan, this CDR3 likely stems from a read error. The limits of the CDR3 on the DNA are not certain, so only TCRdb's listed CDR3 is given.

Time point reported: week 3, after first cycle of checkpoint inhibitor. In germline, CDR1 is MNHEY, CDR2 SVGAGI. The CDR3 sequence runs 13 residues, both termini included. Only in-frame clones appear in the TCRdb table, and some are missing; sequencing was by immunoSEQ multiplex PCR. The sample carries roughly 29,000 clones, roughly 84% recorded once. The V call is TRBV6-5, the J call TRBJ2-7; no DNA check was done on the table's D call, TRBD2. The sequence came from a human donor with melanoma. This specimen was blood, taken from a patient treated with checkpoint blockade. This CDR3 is CASSLGLALLGYL.